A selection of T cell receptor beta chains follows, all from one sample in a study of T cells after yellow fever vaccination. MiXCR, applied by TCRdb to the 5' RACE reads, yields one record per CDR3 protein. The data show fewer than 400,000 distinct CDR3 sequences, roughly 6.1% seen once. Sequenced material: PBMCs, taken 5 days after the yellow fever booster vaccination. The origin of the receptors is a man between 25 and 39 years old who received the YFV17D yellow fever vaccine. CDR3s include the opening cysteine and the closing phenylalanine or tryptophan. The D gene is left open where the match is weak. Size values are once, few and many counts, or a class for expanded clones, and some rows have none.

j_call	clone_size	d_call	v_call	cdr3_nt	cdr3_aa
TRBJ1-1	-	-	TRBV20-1	TGCAGTGCTCGACAGCCGTTGAACACTGAAGCTTTCTTT	CSARQPLNTEAFF
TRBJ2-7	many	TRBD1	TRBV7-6	TGTGCCAGCAGCTTAGGCGGGACAGGGAGCTCCTACGAGCAGTACTTC	CASSLGGTGSSYEQYF
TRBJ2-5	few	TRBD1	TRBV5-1	TGCGCCAGCAGCCCGACAGGGGGATCGGAGACCCAGTACTTC	CASSPTGGSETQYF
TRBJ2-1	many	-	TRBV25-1	TGTGCCAGCAGTGAAAGCTGGGGTATGACTAATGAGCAGTTCTTC	CASSESWGMTNEQFF
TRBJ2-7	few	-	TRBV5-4	TGTGCCAGCAGCTCCGAACAATACGAGCAGTACTTC	CASSSEQYEQYF
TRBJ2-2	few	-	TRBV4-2	TGTGCCAGCAGCCAAGTTGCGGGACAGACGAACACCGGGGAGCTGTTTTTT	CASSQVAGQTNTGELFF
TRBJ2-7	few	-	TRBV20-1	TGCAGTGCTAGAGGGGCCGCCTACGAGCAGTACTTC	CSARGAAYEQYF
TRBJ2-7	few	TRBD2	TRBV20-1	TGCAGTGCAACCGGGACTAGCGGGAGGCCCGTCGAGCAGTACTTC	CSATGTSGRPVEQYF
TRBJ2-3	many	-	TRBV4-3	TGTGCCAGCAGCCAAGGGCGGGGCACAGATACGCAGTATTTT	CASSQGRGTDTQYF
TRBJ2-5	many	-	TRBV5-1	TGTGCCAGCAGCTTAGGGGTGGAGACCCAGTACTTC	CASSLGVETQYF
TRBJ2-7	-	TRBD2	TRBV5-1	TGCGCCAGCAGCTTGCGCGAGGGAGGGCCAGGCGAGCAGTACTTC	CASSLREGGPGEQYF
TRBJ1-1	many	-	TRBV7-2	TGTGCCAGCAGCTTAGCCGGGACCTTGAACACTGAAGCTTTCTTT	CASSLAGTLNTEAFF
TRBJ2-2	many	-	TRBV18	TGTGCCAGCTCACTAGACCGCCTACCAACCGGGGAGCTGTTTTTT	CASSLDRLPTGELFF
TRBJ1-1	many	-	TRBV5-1	TGCGCCAGCAGCGAGGGGAACACTGAAGCTTTCTTT	CASSEGNTEAFF
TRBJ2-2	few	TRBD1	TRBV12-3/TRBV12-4	TGTGCCAGCAGACCGGGACAGGGATTCACCGGGGAGCTGTTTTTT	CASRPGQGFTGELFF
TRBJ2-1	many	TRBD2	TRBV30	TGTGCCTGGAGGGTTAGCGGGAGTAATGAGCAGTTCTTC	CAWRVSGSNEQFF
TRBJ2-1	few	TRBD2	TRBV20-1	TGCAGTGCTAGAGCCCCTCCACTAGCGGGAGTAGTCCATGAGCAGTTCTTC	CSARAPPLAGVVHEQFF
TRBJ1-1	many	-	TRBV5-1	TGCGCCAGCAGCCAAGGACATTCAAGGGTGGGTGAAGCTTTCTTT	CASSQGHSRVGEAFF
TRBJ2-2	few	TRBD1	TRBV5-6	TGTGCCAGCAGCCCGGACAGGGAGAGGGAGCTGTTTTTT	CASSPDRERELFF
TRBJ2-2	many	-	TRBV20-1	TGCAGTGCTAGATACCCGGGCGGGTCGAACACCGGGGAGCTGTTTTTT	CSARYPGGSNTGELFF
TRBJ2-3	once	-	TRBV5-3	TGTGCCAGAAGTCATCCCCGAATTACTAGCACAGATACGCAGTATTTT	CARSHPRITSTDTQYF
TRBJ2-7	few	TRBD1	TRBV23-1	TGCGCCAGCAGTCAATCGGGGGACAGTTACTACGAGCAGTACTTC	CASSQSGDSYYEQYF
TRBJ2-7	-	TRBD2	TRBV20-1	TGCAGAGCGACAGATGATACTAGCGGGAGGAACGAGCAGTACTTC	CRATDDTSGRNEQYF
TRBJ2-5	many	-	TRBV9	TGTGCCAGCAGCCCAGATCCCATCGGCGGGGACCCCCAGTACTTC	CASSPDPIGGDPQYF